A single sample is the source of the 2 T cell receptor beta chains below, sequenced in a study of Graves' ophthalmopathy and Graves' hyperthyroidism. Amplification targeted the TCR beta CDR3 regions, with RNA transcripts as the source material. HTBI primers served in a first-round RT-PCR, which a second-round multiplex PCR followed. MiXCR, run by TCRdb on the multiplex PCR reads, gives a single entry per CDR3 protein. Of 900,000 to 1,200,000 distinct CDR3 sequences in the sample, 36% are singletons; the top ten hold around 10%. Sequencing was done on a sample of peripheral blood or thyroid tissue (not recorded which). The origin of the receptors is an adult man with Graves' hyperthyroidism.

This clonotype was recorded only once. This CDR3 fails to terminate in the conserved phenylalanine or tryptophan, so it likely reflects a read error. The DNA is left out, because the CDR3 cannot be placed on it with certainty; the CDR3 is given as TCRdb lists it. This chain links TRBV19 with TRBJ2-6; the tabulated D call, TRBD2, remains unverified against the DNA. The CDR3 has 8 residues if both end residues are counted. The germline gives CDR1 LNHDA, CDR2 SQIVND (reference sequence). The CDR3 reads CASSIVTS.

CDR3 region: CSAPGTGGSGANVLTF. The DNA of the CDR3 is TGCAGTGCGCCCGGGACAGGGGGCTCTGGGGCCAACGTCCTGACTTTC. The genes are TRBV20-1 and TRBJ2-6; 11 bases line up with TRBD1. Germline V CDR1 and CDR2: DFQATT, SNEGSKA (reference sequence). V dropped 6 bases and J dropped 0; count of bases not matched to a gene: 4. CDR3 length equals 16 residues.